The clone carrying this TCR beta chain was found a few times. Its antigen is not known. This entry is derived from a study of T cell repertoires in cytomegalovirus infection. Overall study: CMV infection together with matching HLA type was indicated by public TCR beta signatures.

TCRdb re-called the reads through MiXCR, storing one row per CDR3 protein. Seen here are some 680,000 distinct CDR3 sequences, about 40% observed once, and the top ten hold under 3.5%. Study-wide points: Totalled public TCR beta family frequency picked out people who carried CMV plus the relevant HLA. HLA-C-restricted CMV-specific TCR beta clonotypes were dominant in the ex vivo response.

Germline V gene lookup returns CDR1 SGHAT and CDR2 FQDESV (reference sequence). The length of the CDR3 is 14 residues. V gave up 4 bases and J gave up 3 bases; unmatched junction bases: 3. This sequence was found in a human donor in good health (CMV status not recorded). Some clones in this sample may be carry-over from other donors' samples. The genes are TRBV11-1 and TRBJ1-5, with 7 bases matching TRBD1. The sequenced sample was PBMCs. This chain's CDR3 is CASSSRGPNQPQHF. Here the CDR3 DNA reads TGTGCCAGCAGCTCTAGGGGGCCCAATCAGCCCCAGCATTTT. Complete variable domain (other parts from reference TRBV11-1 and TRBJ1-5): EAEVAQSPRYKITEKSQAVAFWCDPISGHATLYWYRQILGQGPELLVQFQDESVVDDSQLPKDRFSAERLKGVDSTLKIQPAELGDSAMYLCASSSRGPNQPQHFGDGTRLSIL.